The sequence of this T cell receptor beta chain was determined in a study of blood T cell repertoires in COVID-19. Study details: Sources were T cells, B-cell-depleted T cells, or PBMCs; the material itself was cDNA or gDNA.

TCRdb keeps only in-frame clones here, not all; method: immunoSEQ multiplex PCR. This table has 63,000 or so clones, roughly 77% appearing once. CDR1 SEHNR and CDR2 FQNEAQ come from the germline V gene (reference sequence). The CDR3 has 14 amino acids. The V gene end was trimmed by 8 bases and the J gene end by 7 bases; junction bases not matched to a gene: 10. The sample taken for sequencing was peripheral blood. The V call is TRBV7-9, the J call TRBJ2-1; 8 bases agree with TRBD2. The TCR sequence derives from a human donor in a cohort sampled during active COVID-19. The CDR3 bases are TGTGCCAGCCAAAGCGGGGGAAGATTGAATGAGCAGTTCTTC. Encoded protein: CASQSGGRLNEQFF.